Listed below are T cell receptor beta chains from one sample, sequenced in a study of tumor-infiltrating lymphocytes in primary liver carcinoma. Using its own MiXCR run on the multiplex PCR reads, TCRdb lists one record per CDR3 protein. The repertoire holds 300,000 to 350,000 distinct CDR3 sequences, with nearly 60% as singletons. Material for sequencing was peripheral blood. The receptors stem from a woman in her twenties or thirties with primary liver carcinoma and hepatitis B virus infection. Each CDR3 is given with its conserved first and last residue. D genes are given only for firm matches. Clone size is not always given. Where it is, it says once, few, many or a class for expanded clones.

v_call,clone_size,d_call,j_call,cdr3_length,cdr3_aa,cdr3_nt
TRBV6-2/TRBV6-3,NA,TRBD2,TRBJ2-7,18,CVSSYPTSVIAGHYEQYF,TGTGTCAGCAGTTACCCGACATCTGTGATAGCGGGGCACTACGAGCAGTACTTC
TRBV30,NA,NA,TRBJ2-7,13,CACQQDTDYEQYF,TGTGCCTGCCAACAGGACACGGACTACGAGCAGTACTTC
TRBV11-2,NA,NA,TRBJ2-1,16,CASSSKLGQENNGQFF,TGTGCCAGCAGCTCGAAGCTGGGGCAGGAAAACAATGGGCAGTTCTTC
TRBV29-1,few,NA,TRBJ2-3,14,CSAPLAGSTDTQYF,TGCAGCGCCCCCCTTGCGGGAAGCACAGATACGCAGTATTTT
TRBV12-3/TRBV12-4,few,TRBD1,TRBJ1-5,14,CASRPGQGNQPQHF,TGTGCCAGCAGGCCGGGACAGGGGAATCAGCCCCAGCATTTT
TRBV12-3/TRBV12-4,many,TRBD2,TRBJ2-5,19,CASSSWTSGSGKIRETQYF,TGTGCCAGCAGTTCCTGGACTAGCGGGAGCGGTAAAATAAGAGAGACCCAGTACTTC
TRBV7-8,many,NA,TRBJ2-1,13,CASRSTRWDEQFF,TGTGCCAGCAGATCTACTCGCTGGGATGAGCAGTTCTTC
TRBV10-3,NA,NA,TRBJ1-6,13,CAIMRELDSPLHF,TGTGCCATCATGCGCGAGTTGGATTCACCCCTCCACTTT
TRBV6-2/TRBV6-3,few,TRBD2,TRBJ2-3,15,CASSRLAGVTDTQYF,TGTGCCAGCAGTCGATTAGCGGGAGTTACAGATACGCAGTATTTT
TRBV5-4,NA,NA,TRBJ1-2,15,CDSTIGGGRGSGYTF,TGTGACAGCACCATTGGCGGGGGAAGGGGGAGCGGCTACACCTTC
TRBV4-2,NA,NA,TRBJ1-2,16,CASSPTSDRTRSGYTF,TGTGCCAGCAGCCCCACGAGCGACAGGACCCGGTCGGGCTACACCTTC
TRBV4-1,NA,TRBD2,TRBJ2-7,15,CAGSQIAGGFYEQYF,TGCGCCGGTAGCCAAATAGCGGGAGGGTTCTACGAGCAGTACTTC
TRBV11-2,NA,NA,TRBJ2-7,12,CPSSLQVHEQYF,TGTCCCAGCAGCTTACAGGTGCACGAGCAGTACTTC
TRBV6-1,few,TRBD2,TRBJ2-1,16,CASSEVSGRALNEQFF,TGTGCCAGCAGTGAAGTCAGCGGGAGGGCTCTTAATGAGCAGTTCTTC
TRBV6-2/TRBV6-3,many,NA,TRBJ1-2,14,CASSYSGSSYGYTF,TGTGCCAGCAGTTACTCTGGCAGTTCCTATGGCTACACCTTC
TRBV7-9,NA,NA,TRBJ1-1,13,CASSSWGDTEAFF,TGTGCCAGCAGCTCCTGGGGGGACACTGAAGCTTTCTTT
TRBV13,once,NA,TRBJ1-1,18,CASTPNGDRGYINTEAFF,TGTGCCAGCACCCCCAACGGGGATAGGGGATATATCAACACTGAAGCTTTCTTT
TRBV29-1,NA,NA,TRBJ1-1,14,CSWETVILNTEAFF,TGCAGCTGGGAGACAGTGATCTTGAACACTGAAGCTTTCTTT
TRBV6-5,few,NA,TRBJ2-3,11,CASLPIDTQYF,TGTGCCAGCCTCCCGATCGATACGCAGTATTTT
TRBV4-3,many,NA,TRBJ2-6,15,CASSYQGFGANVLTF,TGCGCCAGCAGCTATCAGGGTTTTGGGGCCAACGTCCTGACTTTC
TRBV4-3,NA,NA,TRBJ2-1,16,CASSQGVGSSCNEQFF,TGCGCCAGCAGCCAAGGTGTGGGAAGCTCCTGCAATGAGCAGTTCTTC
TRBV4-1,few,TRBD2,TRBJ2-2,15,CASSSRDYLTGELFF,TGCGCCAGCAGCTCCCGGGACTACCTCACCGGGGAGCTGTTTTTT
TRBV28,few,TRBD1,TRBJ2-3,13,CASGGQNTDTQYF,TGTGCCAGCGGGGGACAGAACACAGATACGCAGTATTTT
TRBV6-2/TRBV6-3,few,NA,TRBJ2-7,14,CASSRPDNSYEQYF,TGTGCCAGCAGTAGGCCGGACAACTCCTACGAGCAGTACTTC
TRBV7-9,many,TRBD1,TRBJ2-2,15,CASRGSTGDTGELFF,TGTGCCAGCAGGGGATCAACAGGGGACACCGGGGAGCTGTTTTTT
TRBV11-3,many,NA,TRBJ1-2,16,CASSLEGRDASYGYTF,TGTGCCAGCAGCTTAGAAGGCAGGGACGCTTCCTATGGCTACACCTTC
TRBV4-3,many,NA,TRBJ2-7,14,CASSPGHSSYEQYF,TGCGCCAGCAGCCCGGGACACAGCTCCTACGAGCAGTACTTC
TRBV12-3/TRBV12-4,NA,NA,TRBJ2-1,12,CASSFAESEQFF,TGTGCCAGCAGTTTTGCGGAGAGTGAGCAGTTCTTC
TRBV19,NA,TRBD2,TRBJ2-1,16,CDSSSGLAGGNNEQFF,TGTGACAGTAGCTCGGGACTAGCGGGGGGAAACAATGAGCAGTTCTTC
TRBV12-3/TRBV12-4,many,NA,TRBJ1-2,16,CASSFNNRRRGNGYTF,TGTGCCAGCAGTTTTAATAATCGGCGGAGGGGTAATGGCTACACCTTC
TRBV7-8,NA,TRBD1,TRBJ2-3,17,CASSRPGTGGRGDTQYF,TGTGCCAGCAGCCGACCCGGGACAGGGGGCCGGGGAGATACGCAGTATTTT